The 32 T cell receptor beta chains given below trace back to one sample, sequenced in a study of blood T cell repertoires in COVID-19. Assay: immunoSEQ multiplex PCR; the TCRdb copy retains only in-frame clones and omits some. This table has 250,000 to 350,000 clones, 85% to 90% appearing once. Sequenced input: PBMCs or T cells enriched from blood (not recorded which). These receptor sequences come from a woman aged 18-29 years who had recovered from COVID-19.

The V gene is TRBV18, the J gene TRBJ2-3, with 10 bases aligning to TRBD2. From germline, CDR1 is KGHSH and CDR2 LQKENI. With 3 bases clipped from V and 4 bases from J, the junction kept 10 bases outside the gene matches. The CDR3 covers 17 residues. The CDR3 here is CASSPPGSGGFSDTQYF. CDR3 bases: TGTGCCAGCTCACCCCCAGGTAGCGGGGGGTTCTCAGATACGCAGTATTTT.

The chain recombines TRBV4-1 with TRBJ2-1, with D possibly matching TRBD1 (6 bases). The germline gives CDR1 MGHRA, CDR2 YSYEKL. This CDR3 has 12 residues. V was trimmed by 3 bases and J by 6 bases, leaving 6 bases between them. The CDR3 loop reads CASSQDSNEQFF. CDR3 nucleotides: TGCGCCAGCAGCCAGGACAGCAATGAGCAGTTCTTC.

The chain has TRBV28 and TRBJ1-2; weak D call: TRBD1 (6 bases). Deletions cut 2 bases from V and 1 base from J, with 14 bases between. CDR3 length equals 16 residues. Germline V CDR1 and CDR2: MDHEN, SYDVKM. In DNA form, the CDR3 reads TGTGCCAGCAGTTTAAAGGACAGTTACTATAACTATGGCTACACCTTC. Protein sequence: CASSLKDSYYNYGYTF.

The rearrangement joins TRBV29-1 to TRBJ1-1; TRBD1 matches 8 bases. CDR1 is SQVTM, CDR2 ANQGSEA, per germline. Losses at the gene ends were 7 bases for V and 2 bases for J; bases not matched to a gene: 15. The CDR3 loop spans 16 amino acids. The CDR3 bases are TGCAGCGCGGGCAAGGGGCAGGGGGCGCTTAACACTGAAGCTTTCTTT. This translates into CSAGKGQGALNTEAFF. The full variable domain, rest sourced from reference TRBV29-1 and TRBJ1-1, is SAVISQKPSRDICQRGTSLTIQCQVDSQVTMMFWYRQQPGQSLTLIATANQGSEATYESGFVIDKFPISRPNLTFSTLTVSNMSPEDSSIYLCSAGKGQGALNTEAFFGQGTRLTVV.

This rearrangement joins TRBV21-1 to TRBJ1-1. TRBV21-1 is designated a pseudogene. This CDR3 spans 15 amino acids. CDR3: CASSPRDTQNTEAFF. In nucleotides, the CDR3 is TGTGCCAGCAGCCCCCGGGATACCCAGAACACTGAAGCTTTCTTT.

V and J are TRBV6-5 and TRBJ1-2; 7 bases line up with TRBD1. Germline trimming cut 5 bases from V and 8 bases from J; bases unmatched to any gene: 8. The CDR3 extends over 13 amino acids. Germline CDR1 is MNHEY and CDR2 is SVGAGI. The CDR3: CASSNRQGGGYTF. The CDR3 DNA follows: TGTGCCAGCAGTAACCGACAGGGTGGGGGCTACACCTTC.

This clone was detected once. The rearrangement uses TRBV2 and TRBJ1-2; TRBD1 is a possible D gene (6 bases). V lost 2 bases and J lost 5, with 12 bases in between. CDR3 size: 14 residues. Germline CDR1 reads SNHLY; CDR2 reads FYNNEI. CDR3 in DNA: TGTGCCAGCAGTGAAATCCAGGGGCGGTATGGCTACACCTTC. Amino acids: CASSEIQGRYGYTF.

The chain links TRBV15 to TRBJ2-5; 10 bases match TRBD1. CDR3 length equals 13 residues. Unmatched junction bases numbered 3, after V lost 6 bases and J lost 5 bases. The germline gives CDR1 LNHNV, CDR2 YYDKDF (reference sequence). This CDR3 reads CATRDRGLETQYF. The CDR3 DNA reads TGTGCCACCAGAGACAGGGGGCTGGAGACCCAGTACTTC.

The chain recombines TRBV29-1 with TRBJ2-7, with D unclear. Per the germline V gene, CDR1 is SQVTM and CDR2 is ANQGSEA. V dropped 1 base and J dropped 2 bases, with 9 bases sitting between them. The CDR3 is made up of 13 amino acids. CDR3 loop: CSVEALKPYEQYF. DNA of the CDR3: TGCAGCGTTGAAGCACTAAAGCCCTACGAGCAGTACTTC.

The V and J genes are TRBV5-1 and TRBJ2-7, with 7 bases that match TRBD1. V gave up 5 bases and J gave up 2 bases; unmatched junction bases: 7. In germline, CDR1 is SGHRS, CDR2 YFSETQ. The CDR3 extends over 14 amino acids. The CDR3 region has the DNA TGCGCCAGCAGTTTCGACAGGGTAACCTACGAGCAGTACTTC. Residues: CASSFDRVTYEQYF.

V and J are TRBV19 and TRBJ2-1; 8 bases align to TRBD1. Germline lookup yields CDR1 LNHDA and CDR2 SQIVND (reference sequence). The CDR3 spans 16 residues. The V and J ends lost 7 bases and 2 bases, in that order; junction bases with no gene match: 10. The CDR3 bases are TGTGCCAGTACCCCACAGGGGGTTCAGGCCTACAATGAGCAGTTCTTC. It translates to CASTPQGVQAYNEQFF.

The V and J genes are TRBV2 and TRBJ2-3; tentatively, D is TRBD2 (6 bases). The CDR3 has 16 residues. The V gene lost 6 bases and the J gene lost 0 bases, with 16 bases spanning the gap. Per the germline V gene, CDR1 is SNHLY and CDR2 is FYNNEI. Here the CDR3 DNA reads TGTGCCAGCAGCCCCACCCTAGCGACTAGCACAGATACGCAGTATTTT. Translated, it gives CASSPTLATSTDTQYF. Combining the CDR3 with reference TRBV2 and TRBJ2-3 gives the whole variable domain EPEVTQTPSHQVTQMGQEVILRCVPISNHLYFYWYRQILGQKVEFLVSFYNNEISEKSEIFDDQFSVERPDGSNFTLKIRSTKLEDSAMYFCASSPTLATSTDTQYFGPGTRLTVL.

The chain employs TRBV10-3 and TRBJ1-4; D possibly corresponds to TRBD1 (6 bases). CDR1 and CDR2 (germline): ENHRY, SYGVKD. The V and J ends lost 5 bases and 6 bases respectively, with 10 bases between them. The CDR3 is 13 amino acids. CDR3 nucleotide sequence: TGTGCCATCAGTACAGGGTTGGATGAAAAACTGTTTTTT. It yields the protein CAISTGLDEKLFF.

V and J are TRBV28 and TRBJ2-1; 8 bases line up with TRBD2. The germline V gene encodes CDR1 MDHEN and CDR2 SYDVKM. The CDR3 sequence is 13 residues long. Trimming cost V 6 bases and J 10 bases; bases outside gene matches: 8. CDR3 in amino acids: CASSTNSGAEQFF. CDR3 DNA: TGTGCCAGCAGCACCAATAGCGGGGCCGAGCAGTTCTTC.

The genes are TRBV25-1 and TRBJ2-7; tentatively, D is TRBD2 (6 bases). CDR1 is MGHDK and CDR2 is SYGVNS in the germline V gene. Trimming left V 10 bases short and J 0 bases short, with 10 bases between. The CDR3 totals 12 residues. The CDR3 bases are TGTGCCACCCTGGGACTCTCCTACGAGCAGTACTTC. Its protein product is CATLGLSYEQYF.

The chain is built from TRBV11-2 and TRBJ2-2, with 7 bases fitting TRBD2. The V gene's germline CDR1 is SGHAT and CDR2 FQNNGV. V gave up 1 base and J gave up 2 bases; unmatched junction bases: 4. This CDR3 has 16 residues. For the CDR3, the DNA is TGTGCCAGCAGCTTAGGGGCTAGCGGAAACACCGGGGAGCTGTTTTTT. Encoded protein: CASSLGASGNTGELFF.

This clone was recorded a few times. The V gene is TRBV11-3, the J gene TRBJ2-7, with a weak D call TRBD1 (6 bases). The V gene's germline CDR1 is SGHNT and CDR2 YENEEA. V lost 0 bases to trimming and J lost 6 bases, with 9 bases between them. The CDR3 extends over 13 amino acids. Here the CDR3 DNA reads TGTGCCAGCAGCTTAGAACAGGGCGCCGAGCAGTACTTC. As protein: CASSLEQGAEQYF.

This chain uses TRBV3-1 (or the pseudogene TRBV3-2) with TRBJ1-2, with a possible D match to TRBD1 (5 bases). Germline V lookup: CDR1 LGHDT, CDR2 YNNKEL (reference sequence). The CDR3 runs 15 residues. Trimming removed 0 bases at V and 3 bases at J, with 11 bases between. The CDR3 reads CASSQDDSPYYGYTF. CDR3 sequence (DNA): TGTGCCAGCAGCCAAGACGACAGCCCCTACTATGGCTACACCTTC.

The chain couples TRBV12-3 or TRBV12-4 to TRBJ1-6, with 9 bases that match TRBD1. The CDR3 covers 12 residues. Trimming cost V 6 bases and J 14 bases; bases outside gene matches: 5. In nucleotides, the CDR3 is TGTGCCAGCAGGGGGACAGGGTGGGCCCTCCACTTT. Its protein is CASRGTGWALHF.

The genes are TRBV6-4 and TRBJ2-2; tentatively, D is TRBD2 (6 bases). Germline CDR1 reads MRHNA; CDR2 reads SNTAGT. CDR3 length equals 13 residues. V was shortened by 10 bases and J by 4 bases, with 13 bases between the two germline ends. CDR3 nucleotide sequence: TGTGCCATCGCGGGGTTGGGCACCGGGGAGCTGTTTTTT. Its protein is CAIAGLGTGELFF.

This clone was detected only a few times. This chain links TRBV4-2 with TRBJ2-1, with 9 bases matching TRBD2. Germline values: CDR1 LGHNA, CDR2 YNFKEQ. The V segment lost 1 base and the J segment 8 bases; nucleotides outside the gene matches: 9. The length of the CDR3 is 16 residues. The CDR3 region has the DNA TGTGCCAGCAGCCAAGTCAGGGCGCGGGGGGGCCATGAGCAGTTCTTC. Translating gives CASSQVRARGGHEQFF.

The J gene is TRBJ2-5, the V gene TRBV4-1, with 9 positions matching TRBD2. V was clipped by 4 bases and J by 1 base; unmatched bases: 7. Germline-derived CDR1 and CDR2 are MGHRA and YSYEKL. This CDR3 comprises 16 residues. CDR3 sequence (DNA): TGCGCCAGCAGCCCTGGGGGAGCGGGGGGCCAAGAGACCCAGTACTTC. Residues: CASSPGGAGGQETQYF.

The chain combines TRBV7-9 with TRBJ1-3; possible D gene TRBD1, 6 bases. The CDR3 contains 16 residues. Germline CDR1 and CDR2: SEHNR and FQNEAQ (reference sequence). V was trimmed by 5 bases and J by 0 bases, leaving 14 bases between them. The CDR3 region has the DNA TGTGCCAGCAGCGAGAGGACAGTTAACTCTGGAAACACCATATATTTT. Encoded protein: CASSERTVNSGNTIYF.

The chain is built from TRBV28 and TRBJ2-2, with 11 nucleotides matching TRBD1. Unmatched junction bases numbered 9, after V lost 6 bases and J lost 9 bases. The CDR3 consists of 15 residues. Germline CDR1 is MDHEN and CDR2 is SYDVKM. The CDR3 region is CASRAGGQGGRELFF. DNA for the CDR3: TGTGCCAGCAGGGCTGGGGGACAGGGGGGCCGGGAGCTGTTTTTT.

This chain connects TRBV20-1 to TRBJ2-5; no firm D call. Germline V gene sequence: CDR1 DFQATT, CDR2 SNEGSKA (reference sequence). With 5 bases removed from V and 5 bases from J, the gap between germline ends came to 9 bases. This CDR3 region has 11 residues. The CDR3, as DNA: TGCAGTGCTGGCCTGAAGGAGACCCAGTACTTC. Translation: CSAGLKETQYF.

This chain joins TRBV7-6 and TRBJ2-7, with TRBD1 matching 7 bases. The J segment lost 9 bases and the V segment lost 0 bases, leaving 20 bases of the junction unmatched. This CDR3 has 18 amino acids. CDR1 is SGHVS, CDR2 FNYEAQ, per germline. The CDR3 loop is CASSLADSRTGFLRGQYF. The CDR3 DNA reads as TGTGCCAGCAGCTTAGCTGATAGTAGGACAGGTTTCCTACGAGGGCAGTACTTC.

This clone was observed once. This CDR3 is CASSPDRPILATNEKLFF. The CDR3 DNA follows: TGTGCCAGCTCACCTGACAGACCCATCCTTGCAACTAATGAAAAACTGTTTTTT. This chain links TRBV18 with TRBJ1-4, with D perhaps matching TRBD1 (5 bases). V was cut by 3 bases and J by 0 bases, with 17 bases left in between. Germline CDR1 reads KGHSH; CDR2 reads LQKENI. CDR3 length equals 18 residues.

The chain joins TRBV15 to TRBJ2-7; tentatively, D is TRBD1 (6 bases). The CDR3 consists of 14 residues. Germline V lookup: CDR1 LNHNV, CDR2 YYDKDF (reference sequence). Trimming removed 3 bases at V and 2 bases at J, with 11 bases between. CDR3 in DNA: TGTGCCACCAGCAGTGTTACAGGGACCTACGAGCAGTACTTC. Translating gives CATSSVTGTYEQYF.

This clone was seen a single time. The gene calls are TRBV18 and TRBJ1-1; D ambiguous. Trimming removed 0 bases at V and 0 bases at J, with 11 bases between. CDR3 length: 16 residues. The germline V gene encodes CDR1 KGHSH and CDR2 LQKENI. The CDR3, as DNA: TGTGCCAGCTCACCACCGATTTCCCAGTTGAACACTGAAGCTTTCTTT. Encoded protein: CASSPPISQLNTEAFF.

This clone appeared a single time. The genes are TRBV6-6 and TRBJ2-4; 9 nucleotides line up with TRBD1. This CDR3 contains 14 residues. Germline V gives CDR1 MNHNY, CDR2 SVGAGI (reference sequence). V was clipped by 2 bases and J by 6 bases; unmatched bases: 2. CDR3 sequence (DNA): TGTGCCAGCAGTTACGGGGGACAGGGAAACATTCAGTACTTC. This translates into CASSYGGQGNIQYF.

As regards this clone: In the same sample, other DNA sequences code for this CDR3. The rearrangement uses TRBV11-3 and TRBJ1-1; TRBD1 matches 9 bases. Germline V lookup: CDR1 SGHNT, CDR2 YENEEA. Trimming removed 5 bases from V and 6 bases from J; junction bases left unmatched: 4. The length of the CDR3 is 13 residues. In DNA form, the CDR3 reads TGTGCCAGCAGCCTGGACAGGGGTGCTGAAGCTTTCTTT. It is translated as CASSLDRGAEAFF.

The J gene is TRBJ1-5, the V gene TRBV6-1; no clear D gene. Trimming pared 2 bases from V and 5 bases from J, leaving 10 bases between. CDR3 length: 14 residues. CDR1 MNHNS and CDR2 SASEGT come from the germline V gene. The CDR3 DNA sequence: TGTGCCAGCAGTGAACCGGGGTCCCATCAGCCCCAGCATTTT. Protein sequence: CASSEPGSHQPQHF.